The entry below gives a single T cell receptor (beta chain) sequence along with its context. These data come from a study of blood T cell repertoires in COVID-19. Study-wide background: In each case, the material was cDNA or gDNA derived from T cells, B-cell-depleted T cells, or PBMCs.

In terms of age and location, participants ranged from roughly 18 to 95 years and lived in approximately 26 US areas. The data were produced by immunoSEQ multiplex PCR, yet TCRdb's version contains in-frame clones alone and is incomplete. The sample lists 200,000 to 250,000 clones, around 88% occurring once. The CDR3 runs to 12 residues. Trimming stripped 7 bases from V and 4 bases from J, with 10 bases between. Per germline, CDR1 MNHEY and CDR2 SVGAGI. This sequence joins TRBV6-5 and TRBJ1-1; D is unresolved. The sequenced sample consisted of PBMCs or T cells enriched from blood (not recorded which). The TCR was taken from a woman aged 50 to 60 with acute COVID-19. This chain's CDR3 is CASTNTPTEAFF. CDR3 DNA: TGTGCCAGCACAAACACCCCCACTGAAGCTTTCTTT.